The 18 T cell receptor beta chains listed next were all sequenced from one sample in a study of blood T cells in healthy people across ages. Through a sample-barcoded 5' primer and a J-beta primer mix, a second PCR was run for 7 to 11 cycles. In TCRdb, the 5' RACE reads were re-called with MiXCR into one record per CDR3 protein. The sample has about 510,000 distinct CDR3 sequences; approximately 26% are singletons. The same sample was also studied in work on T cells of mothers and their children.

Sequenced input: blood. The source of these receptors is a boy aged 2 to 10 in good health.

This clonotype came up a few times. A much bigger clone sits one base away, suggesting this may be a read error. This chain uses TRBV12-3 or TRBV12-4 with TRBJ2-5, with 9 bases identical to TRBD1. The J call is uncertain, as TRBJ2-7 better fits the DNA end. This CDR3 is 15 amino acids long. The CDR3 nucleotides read TGTGCCAGCAGTTTAGGGACAGGGGTCTCCTACGAGCAGTACTTC. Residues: CASSLGTGVSYEQYF.

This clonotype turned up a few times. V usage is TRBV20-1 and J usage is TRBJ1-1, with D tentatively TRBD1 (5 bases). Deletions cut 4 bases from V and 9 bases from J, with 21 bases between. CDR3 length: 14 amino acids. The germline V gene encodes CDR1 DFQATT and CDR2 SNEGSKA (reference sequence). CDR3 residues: CSATESPGRIKAFF. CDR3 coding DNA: TGCAGTGCTACCGAATCGCCGGGACGGATAAAAGCTTTCTTT.

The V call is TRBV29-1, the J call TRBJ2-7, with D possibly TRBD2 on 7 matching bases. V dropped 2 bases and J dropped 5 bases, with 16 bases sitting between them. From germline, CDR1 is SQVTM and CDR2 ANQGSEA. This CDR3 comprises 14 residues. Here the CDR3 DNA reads TGCAGCGTTGAACGGGGGGCTGGTACAGACGAGCAGTACTTC. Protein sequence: CSVERGAGTDEQYF.

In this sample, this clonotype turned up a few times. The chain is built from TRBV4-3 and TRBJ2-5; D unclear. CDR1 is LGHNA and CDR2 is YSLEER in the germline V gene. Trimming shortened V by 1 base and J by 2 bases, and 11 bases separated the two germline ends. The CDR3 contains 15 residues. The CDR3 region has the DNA TGCGCCAGCAGCCAAGTACGAAGGCCACAAGAGACCCAGTACTTC. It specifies CASSQVRRPQETQYF.

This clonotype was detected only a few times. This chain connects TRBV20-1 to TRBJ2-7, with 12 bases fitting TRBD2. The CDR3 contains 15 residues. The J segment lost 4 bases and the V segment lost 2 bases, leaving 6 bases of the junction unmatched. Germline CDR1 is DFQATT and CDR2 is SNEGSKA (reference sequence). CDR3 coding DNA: TGCAGTGCTAGACCGACTAGCGGGAGAGTTTACGAGCAGTACTTC. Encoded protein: CSARPTSGRVYEQYF.

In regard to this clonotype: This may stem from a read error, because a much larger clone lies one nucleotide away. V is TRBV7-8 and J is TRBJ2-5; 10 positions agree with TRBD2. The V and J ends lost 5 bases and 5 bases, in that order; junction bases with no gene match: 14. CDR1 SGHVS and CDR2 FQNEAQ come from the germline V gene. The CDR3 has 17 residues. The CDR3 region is CASSEMGSGRLRETQYF. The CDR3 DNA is TGTGCCAGCAGCGAGATGGGTAGCGGGAGGCTACGGGAGACCCAGTACTTC.

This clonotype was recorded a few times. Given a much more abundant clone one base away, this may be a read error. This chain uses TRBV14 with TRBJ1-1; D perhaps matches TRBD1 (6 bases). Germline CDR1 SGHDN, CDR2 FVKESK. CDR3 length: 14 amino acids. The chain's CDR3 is CASSPGTLNTGAFF. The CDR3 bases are TGTGCCAGCAGCCCCGGGACACTGAACACTGGAGCTTTCTTT.

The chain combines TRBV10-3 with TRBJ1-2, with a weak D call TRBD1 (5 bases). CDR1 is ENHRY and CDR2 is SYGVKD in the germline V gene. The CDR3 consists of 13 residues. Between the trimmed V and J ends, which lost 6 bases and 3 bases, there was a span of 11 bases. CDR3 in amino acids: CAISLDSYYGYTF. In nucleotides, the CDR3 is TGTGCCATCAGCCTTGACAGCTACTATGGCTACACCTTC.

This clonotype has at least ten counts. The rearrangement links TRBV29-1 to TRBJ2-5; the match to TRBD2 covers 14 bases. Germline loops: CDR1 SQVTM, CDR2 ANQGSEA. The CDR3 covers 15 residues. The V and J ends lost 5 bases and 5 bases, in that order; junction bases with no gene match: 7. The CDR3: CSVRLAGGPGETQYF. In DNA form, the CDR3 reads TGCAGCGTTCGACTAGCGGGAGGGCCGGGCGAGACCCAGTACTTC. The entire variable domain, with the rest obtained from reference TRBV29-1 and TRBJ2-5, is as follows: SAVISQKPSRDICQRGTSLTIQCQVDSQVTMMFWYRQQPGQSLTLIATANQGSEATYESGFVIDKFPISRPNLTFSTLTVSNMSPEDSSIYLCSVRLAGGPGETQYFGPGTRLLVL.

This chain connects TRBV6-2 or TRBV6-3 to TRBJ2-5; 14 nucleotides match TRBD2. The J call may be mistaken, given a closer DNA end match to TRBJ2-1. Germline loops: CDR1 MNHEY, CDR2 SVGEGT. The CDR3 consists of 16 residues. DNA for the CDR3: TGTGCCAGCAGTAAGGGACTAGCGGGAGTGAATAATGAGCAGTTCTTC. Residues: CASSKGLAGVNNEQFF.

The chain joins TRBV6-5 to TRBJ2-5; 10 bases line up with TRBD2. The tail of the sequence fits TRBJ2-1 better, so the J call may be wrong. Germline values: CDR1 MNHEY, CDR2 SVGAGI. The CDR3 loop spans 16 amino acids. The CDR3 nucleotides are TGTGCCAGCAGTTACTCGAGCGGGAGGGCCATCGATGAGCAGTTCTTC. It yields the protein CASSYSSGRAIDEQFF.

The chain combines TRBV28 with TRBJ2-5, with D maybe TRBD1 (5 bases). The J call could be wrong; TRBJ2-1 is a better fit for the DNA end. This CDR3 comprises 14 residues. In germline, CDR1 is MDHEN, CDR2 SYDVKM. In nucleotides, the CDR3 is TGTGCCAGCACCCCCTTGGGGCAGTTAAATGAGCAGTTCTTC. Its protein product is CASTPLGQLNEQFF.

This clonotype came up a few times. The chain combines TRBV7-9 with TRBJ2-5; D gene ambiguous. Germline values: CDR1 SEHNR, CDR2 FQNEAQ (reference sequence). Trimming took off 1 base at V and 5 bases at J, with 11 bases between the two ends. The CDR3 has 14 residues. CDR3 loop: CASSLVNSGETQYF. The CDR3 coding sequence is TGTGCCAGCAGCTTAGTCAACTCGGGTGAGACCCAGTACTTC.

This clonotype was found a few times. In DNA, the CDR3 is TGTGCCAGCAGTTTAGAAGGCCAGAAAGAGACCCAGTACTTC. It specifies CASSLEGQKETQYF. This sequence joins TRBV12-3 or TRBV12-4 and TRBJ2-5, with D uncertain. Between the trimmed V and J ends, which lost 1 base and 3 bases, there was a span of 9 bases. CDR3 length: 14 amino acids.

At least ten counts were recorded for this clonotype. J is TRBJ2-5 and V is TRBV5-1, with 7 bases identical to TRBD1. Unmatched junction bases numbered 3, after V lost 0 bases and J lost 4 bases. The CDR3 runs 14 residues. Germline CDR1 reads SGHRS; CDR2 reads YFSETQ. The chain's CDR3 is CASSLEGAGETQYF. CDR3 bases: TGCGCCAGCAGCTTGGAGGGGGCGGGAGAGACCCAGTACTTC.

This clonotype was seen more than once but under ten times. The CDR3 nucleotides are TGCGCCAGCAGCTTGGAGGCGAATCACGGGAAGACCCAGTACTTC. This translates into CASSLEANHGKTQYF. The rearrangement joins TRBV5-1 to TRBJ2-5, with a possible D match to TRBD2 (5 bases). The CDR3 length is 15 residues. Germline CDR1 and CDR2: SGHRS and YFSETQ. V was cut by 0 bases and J by 6 bases, with 15 bases left in between.

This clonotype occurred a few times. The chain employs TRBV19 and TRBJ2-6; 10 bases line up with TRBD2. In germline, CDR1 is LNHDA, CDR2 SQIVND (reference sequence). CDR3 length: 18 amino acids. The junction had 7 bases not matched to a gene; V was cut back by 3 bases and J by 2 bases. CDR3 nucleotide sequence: TGTGCCAGTAGTATGGCCCTAGCGGGAGACACTGGGGCCAACGTCCTGACTTTC. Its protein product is CASSMALAGDTGANVLTF.

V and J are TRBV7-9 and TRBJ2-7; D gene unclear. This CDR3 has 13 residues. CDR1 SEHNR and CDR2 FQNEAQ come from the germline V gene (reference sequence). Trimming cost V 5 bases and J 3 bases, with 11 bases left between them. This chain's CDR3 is CASSPKMDYEQYF. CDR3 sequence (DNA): TGTGCCAGCAGCCCAAAGATGGACTACGAGCAGTACTTC.